What follows is one T cell receptor beta chain and its context. The antigen it recognizes is unknown. No quality values exist for individual bases; no much larger clone is one base distant. CDR1 and CDR2, per the germline V gene, are LGHNT and FRNRAP. From V the trimming removes 3 bases and from J it removes 6 bases, while the gene matches leave 14 bases of the junction unaccounted for. The CDR3 has 18 amino acids, counting the end cysteine and phenylalanine. Only the CDR3 region is kept as DNA, spanning 54 bases read in frame from base 1. This specimen belongs to a study of cytomegalovirus exposure and HLA in healthy donors (dated by TCRdb to about 2017). As for the study more broadly: An earlier analysis of some 550 of the donors reported approximately 270 Gb of sequence data and some 120 million unique TCR beta sequences from some 180 million T cells. Among the 398 genotyped donors, under 90% belonged to the genetic ancestry cluster associated with self-reported Caucasian donors. In a later analysis, previously published TCR beta repertoires from roughly 710 donors were re-analyzed and high-resolution HLA genotyping was added so that TCR occurrence patterns could be studied. Donor age, sex, ethnicity and CMV serostatus were compiled alongside the repertoire data. Typing coverage varied by locus: 629-630 donors for A, B, C, DRB1 and DQB1; approximately 500 for DQA1; approximately 610 for DPA1; around 450 for DPB1. An early release covering 550 to 650 HLA-typed donors comprised about 300 gigabases of sequencing data and roughly 85 million unique TCR sequences. Roughly 5 DR-DQ haplotypes were handled as single units for association and clustering because linkage in the cohort was strong. Rather than using new phenotypic data, the later analysis identified candidate immune exposures from TCR beta sequences and from how often those sequences occurred across donors. Every discovery cohort repertoire had been produced on one sequencing platform. A later genetic analysis took genome-wide SNP genotypes for about 65% of the 666 donors and used that subset as a discovery cohort. Using immunosequencing, the study profiled T cell repertoires from 500 to 800 subjects and related those repertoires to cytomegalovirus serostatus. Among almost 400 genotyped donors of the cohort, an average of approximately 250,000 unique TCR beta nucleotide sequences were sequenced per donor, roughly 20% of them non-productive. Both class I and class II loci were covered by HLA typing, at four-digit resolution. In addition to the first cohort of around 670 subjects, a separate validation cohort of approximately 120 different subjects was used. An earlier analysis of nearly 600 of the donors applied high-throughput TCR beta sequencing to assess whether each TCR beta V gene segment acted as functional or pseudogenic. The study aimed to test whether signatures of past pathogen exposure could be identified by cataloging public T cell receptors. High-throughput TCR immunosequencing, statistical association of individual TCRs with disease status, and machine learning were combined to predict cytomegalovirus infection status. Overall study outcomes, separate from this receptor: Several of the top co-occurrence clusters appeared to be linked to parvovirus B19, influenza, CMV and Epstein-Barr virus, according to a later analysis. A further reported finding was that TCR beta sequences accurately predicted the HLA-A and HLA-B alleles for most subjects in the first cohort. Linkage disequilibrium might explain the correlated functional status among segregating V segments, but an unknown experimental factor could not be excluded. CMV serostatus was the only immune exposure information available for the cohort. An earlier analysis of approximately 530 of the donors showed that most TCR beta V segments appeared in productive rearrangements either about 87% or about 30% of the time, which broadly matched IMGT annotations. V-gene and J-gene trimming of TCR beta chains was associated with a missense DCLRE1C variant in a later genetic analysis, and the association was replicated in an independent cohort. The study gave a list of some 150 TCR beta chains associated with cytomegalovirus. In vitro tests confirmed that three of the cytomegalovirus-associated TCR beta chains recognize cytomegalovirus antigens. Strong co-occurrence of HLA alleles, especially DR and DQ, made assigning TCR associations to individual alleles difficult. It was suggested by the authors that the approach could potentially be generalized to other disease states and immunological phenotypes. Because the 87-base-pair reads could not distinguish some IMGT-functional V segments, including TRBV6-2 and TRBV6-3, those segments were excluded. A cluster of highly shared sequence variants was judged likely to be a technical artifact of the sequencing pipeline. Because HLA typing was unavailable for some donors at each locus, only the typed subset was used in association tests. Because counts were too low, seventeen rarely observed V segments, including chromosome 9 orphons, were excluded from the earlier analysis of some 590 of the donors. At a false discovery rate of 0.05, a later analysis linked around 15,000 TCR beta sequences to specific HLA alleles. The classifier was reported to diagnose cytomegalovirus status with high specificity and sensitivity in both the original cohort and the validation cohort. In a later analysis, HLA-associated TCR beta chains showed more clonal expansion and lower generation probabilities than non-associated chains that were equally common. According to a later genetic analysis, donors in an Asian-associated ancestry cluster had fewer N-insertions in productive TCRs than the approximately 650-donor mean. Across donors, most TCR sequences were observed very rarely, whereas some public TCRs were present in many individuals. Presence/absence analyses assumed roughly uniform sequencing depth across donors, an assumption that may not hold. In this cohort, only TCR beta chains were sequenced, and detectable features were limited by the absence of alpha or paired-chain data. In a later analysis, TCR association rates were found to vary across HLA loci, with the most associated TCRs seen for DRB1 alleles and the fewest for HLA-C alleles. In a later analysis, most CMV-associated TCR beta chains were found to appear HLA-restricted, with HLA associations seemingly driven largely by CMV exposure.

The library relied on the immunoSEQ multiplex PCR assay. A mixture of 60 forward primers for TCR Vbeta segments and 13 reverse primers for TCR Jbeta segments was used in the multiplex PCR. The CDR3 region of rearranged TCR beta genes was amplified from genomic DNA by a multiplex PCR assay. On the Illumina HiSeq System, the amplified TCR beta libraries were sequenced as 87-base-pair reads. As for the authors' bioinformatics: A later analysis tallied approximately 87 million unique TCR beta chains across the approximately 670 repertoires, and approximately 11 million of those chains were shared by two or more donors. Raw reads were error-corrected and collapsed into unique sequences by a nearest-neighbor algorithm in which closely related sequences were merged to remove PCR and sequencing errors. CDR3 sequences were aligned to IMGT reference sequences to assign V, D and J gene segments. For a sequence to be retained, a match of at least six nucleotides was required to both a V gene segment and a J gene segment. A rearrangement was called productive if the CDR3 had no stop codons and remained in frame with V and J, and every other rearrangement was called non-productive. Following IMGT convention, CDR3 was defined as the stretch from the second conserved V-encoded cysteine up to the conserved J-encoded phenylalanine. The earlier analysis of some 540 of the donors excluded any sequence lacking an unambiguous match to a single V gene segment. In an earlier analysis of approximately 550 of the donors, V segments were called functional above 56.7% productive rearrangements and were called segregating when the between-donor standard deviation exceeded 5%. To diagnose cytomegalovirus status from the catalog of TCR beta chain sequences, a statistical classification framework was built. V and J gene assignment, in a later analysis, came from comparing TCR nucleotide sequences with IMGT/GENE-DB human TR gene sequences. The TCRdist pipeline was used in a later analysis to assign CDR3 sequences and most-parsimonious VDJ recombination scenarios. In a later analysis, every TCR beta chain was defined by the combination of its CDR3 amino acid sequence and its V-gene family, and reads without a unique V-gene family were dropped. In a later analysis, 450 to 600 highly shared, low-generation-probability nucleotide sequences were removed to address suspected cross-contamination and a sequencing artifact. A later analysis calculated a clonal expansion index for each public chain from normalized within-repertoire ranks of inferred template counts. In a later analysis, generation probabilities were computed using a VDJ recombination model fitted to out-of-frame rearrangements, and the results were checked against IGoR. Hypergeometric tests were used in a later analysis to score TCR-TCR, TCR-HLA and TCR-CMV co-occurrence, with a repertoire-size bias correction applied to the TCR pairs. In a later analysis, false discovery rates were estimated by permuting HLA or CMV assignments 20 times. In a later analysis, co-occurring TCRs were grouped with DBSCAN, and TCRdist sequence similarity was added when clustering was performed within HLA-allele-positive subsets. Repertoires with fewer than 30,000 or more than 120,000 public chains were left out of co-occurrence clustering, as were about five repertoires with anomalous nucleotide sharing. Entries here come from immuneACCESS through TCRdb and include only in-frame sequences with V and J called. Some clones fail to appear in such tables; in the studies checked, an unresolved V gene covers under half of the shortfall, and the cause of the remainder is unknown. V, J and clone size are taken as reported in that table, and D and trimming were inferred from the DNA itself. This sample gives over 65,000 clones in total; around 73% of them show up just once. 3% to 3.5% of the sample goes to the ten largest clones.

The cohort comprised some 700 healthy bone marrow donors. Cohort members were all nominally healthy when sampled, although unrecorded immune exposures were likely present. The donor tested CMV seronegative and was one of the 352 seronegative cohort members. Every donor gave a peripheral blood sample, and the peripheral blood mononuclear cells from that sample were used for TCR beta sequencing. The Qiagen DNeasy Blood Extraction Kit was used to extract genomic DNA from the blood cell samples. This receptor was obtained from a man in his fifties in good health and CMV-seronegative. The specimen sequenced was PBMCs. The rearranged segments are TRBV12-5 and TRBJ2-2; a stretch of 9 junction bases matches TRBD2. The CDR3 region reads CASGFGQGSGGISGELFF. The DNA reads as follows: TGTGCTAGTGGTTTTGGGCAGGGCAGCGGGGGGATCTCCGGGGAGCTGTTTTTT.